This T cell receptor beta chain stems from a study of cytomegalovirus exposure and HLA in healthy donors. As for the study in general: Later, an analysis reported that the 100 to 150 validation repertoires had used the same platform as the approximately 720 first-cohort repertoires. Overall study findings and caveats: The study flagged about 150 TCR beta chains as cytomegalovirus-associated.

Libraries were prepared by immunoSEQ multiplex PCR; TCRdb keeps only in-frame clonotypes and omits some of them. The data show 280,000 or so clones, around nine tenths seen once. Remarks on this clone: Antigen unknown.

The sequencing input was PBMCs. The TCR comes from a woman aged 18 to 35 in good health and CMV-seronegative.

CDR3 loop: CASSSTRDSWGGYTF. As DNA, the CDR3 is TGTGCCAGTAGTTCCACCCGGGACAGTTGGGGTGGCTACACCTTC. The chain is built from TRBV19 and TRBJ1-2; 7 bases map to TRBD1. With V trimmed by 5 bases and J by 7 bases, 13 bases remained unmatched. The length of the CDR3 is 15 residues. CDR1 and CDR2 from the germline V gene are LNHDA and SQIVND (reference sequence).